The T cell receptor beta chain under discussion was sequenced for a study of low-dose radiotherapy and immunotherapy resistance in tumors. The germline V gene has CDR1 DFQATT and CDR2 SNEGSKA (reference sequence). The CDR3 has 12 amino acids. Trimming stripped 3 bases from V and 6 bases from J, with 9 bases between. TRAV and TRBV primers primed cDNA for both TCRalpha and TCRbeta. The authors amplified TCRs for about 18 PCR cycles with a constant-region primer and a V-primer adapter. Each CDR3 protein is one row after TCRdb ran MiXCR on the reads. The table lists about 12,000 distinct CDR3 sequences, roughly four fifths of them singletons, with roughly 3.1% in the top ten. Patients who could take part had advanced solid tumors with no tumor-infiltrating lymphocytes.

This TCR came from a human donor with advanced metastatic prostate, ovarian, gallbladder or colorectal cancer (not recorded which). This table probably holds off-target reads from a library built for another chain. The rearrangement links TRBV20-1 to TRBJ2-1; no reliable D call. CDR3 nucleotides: TGCAGTGCTAGTGATAGCAGCAATGAGCAGTTCTTC. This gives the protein CSASDSSNEQFF.